Below, one TCR beta chain is given with its context. The antigen is undetermined. The germline gives CDR1 SGHDN, CDR2 FVKESK. The CDR3 length is 16 residues. Trimming shortened V by 1 base and J by 2 bases, and 11 bases separated the two germline ends. The data derive from a study of Graves' ophthalmopathy and Graves' hyperthyroidism. At the level of the study: There was a collection of peripheral blood at initial diagnosis, before any treatment. Study results and caveats: Most thyroid clonotypes expanded beyond 0.001 frequency were also found in blood.

As the template, RNA transcripts were used to amplify TCR beta CDR3 regions. First-round RT-PCR used HTBI primers; second-round multiplex PCR followed. TCRdb re-called the multiplex PCR reads through MiXCR, storing one row per CDR3 protein. The data contain 600,000 to 950,000 distinct CDR3 sequences, 35% to 50% of them singletons. Certain patients, namely those with other autoimmune diseases, uncontrolled infections, pregnancy or lactation, were excluded. The evidence that diagnosis relied on was clinical symptoms, serum thyroxine, TRAb, thyroid ultrasound and orbital computed tomography. Material: peripheral blood. The TCR comes from an adult man with Graves' ophthalmopathy. V is TRBV14 and J is TRBJ1-4; a possible D gene is TRBD1 (5 bases). CDR3 sequence: CASSQVGWGTNEKLFF. The DNA of the CDR3 is TGTGCCAGCAGCCAAGTTGGTTGGGGGACTAATGAAAAACTGTTTTTT.